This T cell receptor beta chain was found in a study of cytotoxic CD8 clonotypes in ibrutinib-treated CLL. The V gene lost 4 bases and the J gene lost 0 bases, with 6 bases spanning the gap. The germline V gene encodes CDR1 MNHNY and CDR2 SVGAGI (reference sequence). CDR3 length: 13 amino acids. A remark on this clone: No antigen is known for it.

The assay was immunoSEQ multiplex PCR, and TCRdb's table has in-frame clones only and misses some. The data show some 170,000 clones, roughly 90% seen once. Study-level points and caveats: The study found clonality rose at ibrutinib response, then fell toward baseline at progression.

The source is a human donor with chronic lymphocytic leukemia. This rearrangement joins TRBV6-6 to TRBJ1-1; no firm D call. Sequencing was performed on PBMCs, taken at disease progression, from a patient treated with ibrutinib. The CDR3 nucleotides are TGTGCCAGCAGTTCCCCTGTGAACACTGAAGCTTTCTTT. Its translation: CASSSPVNTEAFF.